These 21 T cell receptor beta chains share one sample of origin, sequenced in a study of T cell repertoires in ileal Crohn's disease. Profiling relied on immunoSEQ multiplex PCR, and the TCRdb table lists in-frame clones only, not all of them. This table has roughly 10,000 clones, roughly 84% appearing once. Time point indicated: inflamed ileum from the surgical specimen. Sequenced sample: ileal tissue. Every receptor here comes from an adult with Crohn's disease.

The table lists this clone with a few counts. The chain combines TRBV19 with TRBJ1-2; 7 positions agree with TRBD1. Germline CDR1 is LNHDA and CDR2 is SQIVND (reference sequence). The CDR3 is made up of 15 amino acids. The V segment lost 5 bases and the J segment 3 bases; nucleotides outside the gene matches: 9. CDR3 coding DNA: TGTGCCAGTAGTTCCAAGGGGGCGTATGACTATGGCTACACCTTC. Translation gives CASSSKGAYDYGYTF.

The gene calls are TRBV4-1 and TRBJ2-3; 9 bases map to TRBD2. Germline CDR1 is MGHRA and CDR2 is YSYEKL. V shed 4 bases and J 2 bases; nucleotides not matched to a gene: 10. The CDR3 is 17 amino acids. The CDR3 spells CASSRGISSGNTDTQYF. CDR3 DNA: TGCGCCAGCAGCCGGGGGATCTCTAGCGGGAACACAGATACGCAGTATTTT.

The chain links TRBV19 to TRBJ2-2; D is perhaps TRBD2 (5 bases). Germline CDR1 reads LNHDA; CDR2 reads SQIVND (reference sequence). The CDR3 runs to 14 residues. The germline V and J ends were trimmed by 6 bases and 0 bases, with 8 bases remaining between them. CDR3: CASSYGTNTGELFF. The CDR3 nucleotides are TGTGCCAGTAGCTACGGGACGAACACCGGGGAGCTGTTTTTT.

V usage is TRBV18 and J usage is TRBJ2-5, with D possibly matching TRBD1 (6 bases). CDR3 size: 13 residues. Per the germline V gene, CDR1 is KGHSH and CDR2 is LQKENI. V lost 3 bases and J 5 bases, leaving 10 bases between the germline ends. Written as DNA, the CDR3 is TGTGCCAGCTCACCCCCGAGGGGGGAGACCCAGTACTTC. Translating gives CASSPPRGETQYF.

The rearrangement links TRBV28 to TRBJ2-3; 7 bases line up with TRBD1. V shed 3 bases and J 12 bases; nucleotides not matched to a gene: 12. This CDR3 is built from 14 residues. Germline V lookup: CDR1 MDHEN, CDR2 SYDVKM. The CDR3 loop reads CASSFPDRQGLQYF. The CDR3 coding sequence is TGTGCCAGCAGTTTCCCCGATCGACAGGGCTTACAGTATTTT.

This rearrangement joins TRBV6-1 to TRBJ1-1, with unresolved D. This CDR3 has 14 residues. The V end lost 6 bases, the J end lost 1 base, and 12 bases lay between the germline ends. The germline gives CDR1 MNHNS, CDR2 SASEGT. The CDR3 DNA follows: TGTGCCAGCAGCGGGGAAGTAAGGAACACTGAAGCTTTCTTT. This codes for CASSGEVRNTEAFF.

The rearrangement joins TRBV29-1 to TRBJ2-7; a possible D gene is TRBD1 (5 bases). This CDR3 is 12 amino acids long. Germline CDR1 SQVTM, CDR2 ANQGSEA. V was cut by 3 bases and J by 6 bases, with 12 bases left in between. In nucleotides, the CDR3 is TGCAGCGTTGACGCAGGGAACGGCGAGCAGTACGTC. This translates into CSVDAGNGEQYV.

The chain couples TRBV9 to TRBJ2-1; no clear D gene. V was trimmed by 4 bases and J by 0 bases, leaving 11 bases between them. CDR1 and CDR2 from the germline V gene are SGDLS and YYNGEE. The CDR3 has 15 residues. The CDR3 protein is CASSPMGASYNEQFF. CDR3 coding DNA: TGTGCCAGCAGCCCAATGGGCGCCTCCTACAATGAGCAGTTCTTC.

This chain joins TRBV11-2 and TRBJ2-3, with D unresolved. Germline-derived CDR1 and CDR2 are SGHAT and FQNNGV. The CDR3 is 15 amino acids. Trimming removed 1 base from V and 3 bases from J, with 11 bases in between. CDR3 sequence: CASSLVWLGTDTQYF. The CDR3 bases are TGTGCCAGCAGCTTAGTCTGGCTCGGGACAGATACGCAGTATTTT.

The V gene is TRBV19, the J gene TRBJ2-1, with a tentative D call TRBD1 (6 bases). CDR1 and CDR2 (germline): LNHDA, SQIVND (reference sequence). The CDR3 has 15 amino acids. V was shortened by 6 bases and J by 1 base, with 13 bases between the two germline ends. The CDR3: CASRLSQGSYNEQFF. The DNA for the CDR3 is TGTGCCAGTAGACTGAGCCAGGGGTCCTACAATGAGCAGTTCTTC.

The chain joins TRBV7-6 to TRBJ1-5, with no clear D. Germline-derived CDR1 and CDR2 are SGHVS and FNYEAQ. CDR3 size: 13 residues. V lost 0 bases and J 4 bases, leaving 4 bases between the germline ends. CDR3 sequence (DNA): TGTGCCAGCAGCTTAGCGCAGAATCAGCCCCAGCATTTT. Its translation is CASSLAQNQPQHF. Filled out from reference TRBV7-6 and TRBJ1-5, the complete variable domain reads GAGVSQSPRYKVTKRGQDVALRCDPISGHVSLYWYRQALGQGPEFLTYFNYEAQQDKSGLPNDRFSAERPEGSISTLTIQRTEQRDSAMYRCASSLAQNQPQHFGDGTRLSIL.

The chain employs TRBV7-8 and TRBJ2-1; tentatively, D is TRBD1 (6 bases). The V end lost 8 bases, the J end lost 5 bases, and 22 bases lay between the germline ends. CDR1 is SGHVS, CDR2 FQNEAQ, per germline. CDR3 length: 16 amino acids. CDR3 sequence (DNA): TGTGCCAGCGGACTCCCCCCTTTCGACAGGAACAATGAGCAGTTCTTC. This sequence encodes CASGLPPFDRNNEQFF.

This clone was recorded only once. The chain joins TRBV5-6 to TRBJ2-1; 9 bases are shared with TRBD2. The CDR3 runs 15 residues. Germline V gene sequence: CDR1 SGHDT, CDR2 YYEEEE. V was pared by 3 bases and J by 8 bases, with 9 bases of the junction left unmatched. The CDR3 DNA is TGTGCCAGCAGCTCGTTAGCGGGAGCGAGGCATGAGCAGTTCTTC. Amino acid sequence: CASSSLAGARHEQFF.

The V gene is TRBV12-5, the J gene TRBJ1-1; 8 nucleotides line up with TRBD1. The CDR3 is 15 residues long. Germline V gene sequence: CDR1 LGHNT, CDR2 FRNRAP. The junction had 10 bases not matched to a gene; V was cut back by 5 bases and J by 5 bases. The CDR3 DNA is TGTGCTAGTGGTCTCGGACAGGGCAGACGGACTGAAGCTTTCTTT. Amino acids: CASGLGQGRRTEAFF. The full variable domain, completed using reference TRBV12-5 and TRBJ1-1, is DARVTQTPRHKVTEMGQEVTMRCQPILGHNTVFWYRQTMMQGLELLAYFRNRAPLDDSGMPKDRFSAEMPDATLATLKIQPSEPRDSAVYFCASGLGQGRRTEAFFGQGTRLTVV.

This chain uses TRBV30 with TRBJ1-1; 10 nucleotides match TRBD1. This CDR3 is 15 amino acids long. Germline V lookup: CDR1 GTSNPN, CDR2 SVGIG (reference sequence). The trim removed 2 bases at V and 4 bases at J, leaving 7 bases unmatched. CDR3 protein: CAWSTLGQGGTEAFF. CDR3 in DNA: TGTGCCTGGAGTACCCTCGGACAGGGGGGCACTGAAGCTTTCTTT.

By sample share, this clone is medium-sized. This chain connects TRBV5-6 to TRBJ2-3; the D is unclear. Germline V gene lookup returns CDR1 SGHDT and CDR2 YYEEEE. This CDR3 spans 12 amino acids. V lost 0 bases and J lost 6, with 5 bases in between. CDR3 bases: TGTGCCAGCAGCTTGGGATCTGATACGCAGTATTTT. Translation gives CASSLGSDTQYF.

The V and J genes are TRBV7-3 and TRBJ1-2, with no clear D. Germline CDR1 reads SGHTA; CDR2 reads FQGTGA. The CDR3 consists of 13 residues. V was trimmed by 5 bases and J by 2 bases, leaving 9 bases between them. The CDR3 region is CASSVSGNYGYTF. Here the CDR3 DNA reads TGTGCCAGCAGCGTTTCGGGCAACTATGGCTACACCTTC.

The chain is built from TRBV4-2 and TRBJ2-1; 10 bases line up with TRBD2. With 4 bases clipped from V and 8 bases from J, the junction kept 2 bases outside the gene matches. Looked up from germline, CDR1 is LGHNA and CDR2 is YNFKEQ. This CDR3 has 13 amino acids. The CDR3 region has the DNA TGTGCCAGCAGCCCTAGCGGGAGCGATGAGCAGTTCTTC. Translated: CASSPSGSDEQFF.

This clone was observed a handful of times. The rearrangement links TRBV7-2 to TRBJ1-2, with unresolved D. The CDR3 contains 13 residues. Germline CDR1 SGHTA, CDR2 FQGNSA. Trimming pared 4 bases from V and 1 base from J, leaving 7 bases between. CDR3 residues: CASSSQINYGYTF. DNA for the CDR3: TGTGCCAGCAGCTCACAGATTAACTATGGCTACACCTTC.

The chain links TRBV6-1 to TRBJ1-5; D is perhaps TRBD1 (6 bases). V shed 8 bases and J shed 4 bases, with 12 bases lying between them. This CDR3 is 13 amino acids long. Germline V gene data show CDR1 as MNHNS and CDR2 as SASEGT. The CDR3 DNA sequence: TGTGCCAGCTCGGGAGGGGGTAATCAGCCCCAGCATTTT. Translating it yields CASSGGGNQPQHF.

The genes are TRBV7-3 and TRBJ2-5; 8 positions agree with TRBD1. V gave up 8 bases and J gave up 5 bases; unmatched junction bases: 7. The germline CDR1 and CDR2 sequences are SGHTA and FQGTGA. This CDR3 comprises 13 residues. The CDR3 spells CASSTGVGETQYF. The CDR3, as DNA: TGTGCCAGCTCGACAGGGGTAGGGGAGACCCAGTACTTC.